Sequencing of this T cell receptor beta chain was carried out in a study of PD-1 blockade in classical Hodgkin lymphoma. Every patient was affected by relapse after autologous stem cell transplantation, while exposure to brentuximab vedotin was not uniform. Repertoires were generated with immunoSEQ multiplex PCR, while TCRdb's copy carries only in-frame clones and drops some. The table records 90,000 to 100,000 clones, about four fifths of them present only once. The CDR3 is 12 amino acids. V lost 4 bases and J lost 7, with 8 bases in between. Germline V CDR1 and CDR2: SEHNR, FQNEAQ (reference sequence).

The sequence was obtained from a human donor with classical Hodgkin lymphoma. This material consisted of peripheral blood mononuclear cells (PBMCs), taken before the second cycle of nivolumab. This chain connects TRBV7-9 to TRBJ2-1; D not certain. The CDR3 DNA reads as TGTGCCAGCAGCTCCAGCTGGAATGAGCAGTTCTTC. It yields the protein CASSSSWNEQFF.